These 29 T cell receptor beta chains came from one sample sequenced in a study of blood T cell repertoires in COVID-19. TCRdb keeps only in-frame clones here, not all; method: immunoSEQ multiplex PCR. This table holds 85,000 to 100,000 clones, approximately 84% found once. The specimen was peripheral blood. Source of these receptors: a woman aged 55 to 70 with acute or convalescent COVID-19.

The count of this clone is one. The CDR3 region has the DNA TGTGCCAGTAGTGTACAGGGGGCGCGGTATGGCTACACCTTC. Residues: CASSVQGARYGYTF. This chain links TRBV19 with TRBJ1-2, with 9 bases fitting TRBD1. The CDR3 has 14 amino acids. The germline V gene encodes CDR1 LNHDA and CDR2 SQIVND (reference sequence). V shed 5 bases and J 5 bases; nucleotides not matched to a gene: 6.

The chain links TRBV30 to TRBJ1-4; a possible D gene is TRBD1 (6 bases). The CDR3 sequence is 14 residues long. Trimming left V 3 bases short and J 4 bases short, with 12 bases between. Germline CDR1 is GTSNPN and CDR2 is SVGIG (reference sequence). Written as DNA, the CDR3 is TGTGCCTGGAGCCCAGGGGCCCTTAATGAAAAACTGTTTTTT. Translated, it gives CAWSPGALNEKLFF.

The V call is TRBV9, the J call TRBJ1-3, with D perhaps matching TRBD1 (6 bases). V was trimmed by 8 bases and J by 0 bases, leaving 15 bases between them. The CDR3 is 15 residues long. The germline CDR1 and CDR2 sequences are SGDLS and YYNGEE. The CDR3 DNA sequence: TGTGCCAGTGCTCCGGGACAAAACTCTGGAAACACCATATATTTT. It encodes CASAPGQNSGNTIYF.

The V and J genes are TRBV4-1 and TRBJ2-4; D unresolved. Germline V gene lookup returns CDR1 MGHRA and CDR2 YSYEKL. The CDR3 runs 15 residues. The ends were cut back, 1 base at V and 0 bases at J, with 7 bases in the middle. The CDR3 coding sequence is TGCGCCAGCAGCCAAGTGTTCGTAGCCAAAAACATTCAGTACTTC. It yields the protein CASSQVFVAKNIQYF.

The genes are TRBV18 and TRBJ1-1, with D hard to call. The CDR3 has 13 residues. Trimming took off 3 bases at V and 1 base at J, with 6 bases between the two ends. CDR1 is KGHSH, CDR2 LQKENI, per germline. CDR3 bases: TGTGCCAGCTCACCCCAGAAGAACACTGAAGCTTTCTTT. Translating it yields CASSPQKNTEAFF.

The chain joins TRBV3-1 (or the pseudogene TRBV3-2) to TRBJ2-5, with D tentatively TRBD2 (6 bases). Germline V gives CDR1 LGHDT, CDR2 YNNKEL (reference sequence). V lost 5 bases, J lost 7 bases, and 23 bases lay in between. The CDR3 sequence is 16 residues long. The chain's CDR3 is CASSWGDGGGGATQYF. The CDR3 DNA sequence: TGTGCCAGCAGCTGGGGGGACGGGGGAGGAGGAGCGACCCAGTACTTC.

This chain connects TRBV2 to TRBJ2-3; 9 bases agree with TRBD1. Trimming removed 6 bases from V and 3 bases from J; junction bases left unmatched: 4. The CDR3 runs 14 residues. CDR1 and CDR2 (germline): SNHLY, FYNNEI. Here the CDR3 reads CASRNRGRTDTQYF. In DNA form, the CDR3 reads TGTGCCAGCAGAAACAGGGGGCGGACAGATACGCAGTATTTT.

The chain combines TRBV7-2 with TRBJ2-3, with 7 bases matching TRBD2. V dropped 2 bases and J dropped 1; count of bases not matched to a gene: 6. The CDR3 totals 16 residues. Germline V gene lookup returns CDR1 SGHTA and CDR2 FQGNSA. CDR3 coding DNA: TGTGCCAGCAGCTTACGAGAGCGGGGAGGCACAGATACGCAGTATTTT. Protein: CASSLRERGGTDTQYF.

This rearrangement joins TRBV9 to TRBJ2-5, with TRBD2 matching over 7 bases. Germline trimming cut 4 bases from V and 1 base from J; bases unmatched to any gene: 13. CDR1 SGDLS and CDR2 YYNGEE come from the germline V gene. This CDR3 is built from 17 residues. CDR3 in amino acids: CASSSGSLAGPQETQYF. CDR3 nucleotide sequence: TGTGCCAGCAGCTCGGGGTCGTTAGCGGGCCCCCAAGAGACCCAGTACTTC.

This chain connects TRBV6-5 to TRBJ2-3; 13 positions agree with TRBD2. In germline, CDR1 is MNHEY, CDR2 SVGAGI. This CDR3 has 15 residues. Trimming at V came to 6 bases and at J to 3 bases, leaving 3 bases not matched to a gene. The CDR3 region has the DNA TGTGCCAGCAGAGAGGGACTAGCGGGAACAGATACGCAGTATTTT. It translates to CASREGLAGTDTQYF.

This clone was seen a few times. V usage is TRBV10-3 and J usage is TRBJ1-2; 9 bases agree with TRBD1. J gave up 3 bases and V 9 bases, and 2 bases lay outside the gene matches. This CDR3 comprises 12 residues. Germline V lookup: CDR1 ENHRY, CDR2 SYGVKD. The CDR3 DNA reads TGTGCCATTCGACAGGGGGACTATGGCTACACCTTC. This sequence encodes CAIRQGDYGYTF.

The V call is TRBV28, the J call TRBJ1-2; possibly TRBD1 for D (5 bases). The CDR3 loop spans 13 amino acids. V lost 7 bases to trimming and J lost 7 bases, with 16 bases between them. CDR1 and CDR2 (germline): MDHEN, SYDVKM. Here the CDR3 DNA reads TGTGCCAGCACCCCAGGGAGGGGTTTTGGCTACACCTTC. It translates to CASTPGRGFGYTF.

There are a few counts of this clone. The CDR3: CASSYRTPYNQPQHF. CDR3 coding DNA: TGTGCCAGCAGTTACAGGACACCATACAATCAGCCCCAGCATTTT. The V call is TRBV28, the J call TRBJ1-5; D is perhaps TRBD1 (5 bases). Germline assignment: CDR1 MDHEN and CDR2 SYDVKM. With 4 bases removed from V and 3 bases from J, the gap between germline ends came to 13 bases. The CDR3 loop spans 15 amino acids.

The V gene is TRBV5-1, the J gene TRBJ2-5; TRBD2 matches 7 bases. This CDR3 region has 15 residues. V shed 3 bases and J 0 bases; nucleotides not matched to a gene: 5. Germline-derived CDR1 and CDR2 are SGHRS and YFSETQ. In DNA, the CDR3 is TGCGCCAGCAGCTCCCTAGGGACTAACCAAGAGACCCAGTACTTC. Protein product: CASSSLGTNQETQYF.

The J gene is TRBJ1-5, the V gene TRBV28, with TRBD1 matching 7 bases. V was clipped by 5 bases and J by 4 bases; unmatched bases: 5. Per germline, CDR1 MDHEN and CDR2 SYDVKM. CDR3 size: 14 residues. The CDR3 spells CASSRGQQNQPQHF. The CDR3 coding sequence is TGTGCCAGCAGTAGGGGACAGCAAAATCAGCCCCAGCATTTT.

About this clone itself: Other DNA sequences in the sample encode the same CDR3. The chain has TRBV18 and TRBJ1-1; 9 nucleotides line up with TRBD1. Germline V lookup: CDR1 KGHSH, CDR2 LQKENI. With V trimmed by 4 bases and J by 2 bases, 2 bases remained unmatched. The CDR3 sequence is 14 residues long. CDR3 coding DNA: TGTGCCAGCTCACTGGGACAGGGAAACACTGAAGCTTTCTTT. This gives the protein CASSLGQGNTEAFF.

The chain uses TRBV3-1 (or the pseudogene TRBV3-2) and TRBJ1-2; D is possibly TRBD1 (6 bases). In germline, CDR1 is LGHDT, CDR2 YNNKEL (reference sequence). V was pared by 1 base and J by 6 bases, with 6 bases between. The CDR3 runs to 12 residues. The CDR3 reads CASSQGTDGYTF. As DNA, the CDR3 is TGTGCCAGCAGCCAAGGGACAGATGGCTACACCTTC.

In its sample, this clone was seen once. The rearrangement links TRBV28 to TRBJ2-2, with D unclear. V lost 11 bases and J lost 3, with 13 bases in between. Germline-derived CDR1 and CDR2 are MDHEN and SYDVKM. The CDR3 sequence is 13 residues long. CDR3 protein: CAANRRDTGELFF. CDR3 nucleotides: TGTGCCGCTAATCGGAGAGACACCGGGGAGCTGTTTTTT.

This chain uses TRBV5-1 with TRBJ2-5; possibly TRBD2 for D (6 bases). The length of the CDR3 is 15 residues. CDR1 is SGHRS and CDR2 is YFSETQ in the germline V gene. V was cut by 4 bases and J by 1 base, with 14 bases left in between. The CDR3 sequence: CASSDFVGGQETQYF. DNA of the CDR3: TGCGCCAGCAGCGATTTCGTCGGGGGCCAAGAGACCCAGTACTTC.

This rearrangement joins TRBV29-1 to TRBJ2-3; 7 bases fit TRBD2. CDR1 is SQVTM, CDR2 ANQGSEA, per germline. The CDR3 sequence is 16 residues long. V lost 4 bases to trimming and J lost 2 bases; unmatched junction nucleotides: 12. The CDR3, as DNA: TGCAGCGTTGCCCTACAAGCGGGGCCTAACACAGATACGCAGTATTTT. Residues: CSVALQAGPNTDTQYF.

The V gene is TRBV9, the J gene TRBJ1-2; D call uncertain. V gave up 7 bases and J gave up 2 bases, with 21 bases separating them. This CDR3 is built from 16 residues. Germline values: CDR1 SGDLS, CDR2 YYNGEE. CDR3 protein: CASASGGTDLNYGYTF. CDR3 sequence (DNA): TGTGCCAGCGCCTCAGGTGGAACAGATCTGAACTATGGCTACACCTTC.

The chain recombines TRBV24-1 with TRBJ1-5, with D unresolved. V was cut by 3 bases and J by 3 bases, with 11 bases left in between. The CDR3 has 15 residues. Germline CDR1 and CDR2: KGHDR and SFDVKD. Written as DNA, the CDR3 is TGTGCCACCAGTGATGGGCGCCAGAACAATCAGCCCCAGCATTTT. As protein: CATSDGRQNNQPQHF.

The sample holds one count of this clone. V gene TRBV28 combines with J gene TRBJ2-3; no definite D call. CDR3 length: 15 residues. The germline V gene encodes CDR1 MDHEN and CDR2 SYDVKM. Deletions cut 4 bases from V and 3 bases from J, with 14 bases between. The CDR3 DNA is TGTGCCAGCAGTTCGATAGCCGGTGGTACAGATACGCAGTATTTT. Amino acid sequence: CASSSIAGGTDTQYF.

Turning to this clone: Other DNA sequences in the sample encode the same CDR3. The V and J genes are TRBV7-3 and TRBJ2-3, with D tentatively TRBD1 (6 bases). The V end lost 1 base, the J end lost 2 bases, and 7 bases lay between the germline ends. CDR1 and CDR2 (germline): SGHTA, FQGTGA. The CDR3 spans 14 residues. This CDR3 reads CASSLRGLTDTQYF. DNA of the CDR3: TGTGCCAGCAGCTTAAGGGGGCTCACAGATACGCAGTATTTT.

The chain recombines TRBV5-1 with TRBJ1-2; TRBD1 matches 8 bases. The CDR3 length is 12 residues. The J segment lost 6 bases and the V segment lost 5 bases, leaving 3 bases of the junction unmatched. The germline CDR1 and CDR2 sequences are SGHRS and YFSETQ. The CDR3: CASRTGGDGYTF. CDR3 nucleotides: TGCGCCAGCAGAACAGGGGGGGATGGCTACACCTTC.

The chain has TRBV9 and TRBJ2-2, with TRBD2 matching 15 bases. The V gene end was trimmed by 0 bases and the J gene end by 5 bases; junction bases not matched to a gene: 5. Germline V gene data show CDR1 as SGDLS and CDR2 as YYNGEE. The CDR3 totals 18 residues. Here the CDR3 reads CASSVEGLAGGGTGELFF. The CDR3 DNA follows: TGTGCCAGCAGCGTAGAGGGACTAGCGGGGGGAGGGACCGGGGAGCTGTTTTTT.

This clone appeared once. This rearrangement joins TRBV4-1 to TRBJ2-3; 12 nucleotides match TRBD2. V dropped 0 bases and J dropped 4; count of bases not matched to a gene: 11. The CDR3 runs 19 residues. Per the germline V gene, CDR1 is MGHRA and CDR2 is YSYEKL. CDR3 nucleotide sequence: TGCGCCAGCAGCCAAGATTTGAAAACCCTAGCGGGGGGGCCAGATACGCAGTATTTT. It codes for CASSQDLKTLAGGPDTQYF.

The chain couples TRBV28 to TRBJ2-1, with D possibly being TRBD2 (7 bases). Germline CDR1 and CDR2: MDHEN and SYDVKM. The CDR3 is made up of 15 amino acids. The V and J ends lost 2 bases and 0 bases respectively, with 8 bases between them. CDR3 coding DNA: TGTGCCAGCAGTTTAGGGGGGGCCTCCTACAATGAGCAGTTCTTC. Its protein product is CASSLGGASYNEQFF.

The CDR3 coding sequence is TGTGCCAGCAGCACCGGACTAGTCGGCACAGATACGCAGTATTTT. Translated, it gives CASSTGLVGTDTQYF. The chain has TRBV5-6 and TRBJ2-3, with 7 bases aligning to TRBD2. CDR3 length: 15 amino acids. The trim removed 4 bases at V and 1 base at J, leaving 6 bases unmatched. Germline CDR1 and CDR2: SGHDT and YYEEEE.